One sample yielded the 29 T cell receptor beta chains listed below, sequenced in a study of blood T cell repertoires in COVID-19. Sequencing was performed with immunoSEQ multiplex PCR; in TCRdb, only in-frame clones are kept and a portion is missing. Of 200,000 to 250,000 clones in the sample, about 79% were seen once. Sequencing was carried out using PBMCs or T cells enriched from blood (not recorded which). Receptors originate from a woman aged 55-70 years who had recovered from COVID-19.

This chain uses TRBV7-6 with TRBJ1-1; possible D gene TRBD1, 6 bases. Trimming stripped 8 bases from V and 1 base from J, with 11 bases between. Germline values: CDR1 SGHVS, CDR2 FNYEAQ. CDR3 length: 13 amino acids. The CDR3 DNA sequence: TGTGCCAGCCGTAGACAGGAGAACACTGAAGCTTTCTTT. Translating it yields CASRRQENTEAFF.

The chain links TRBV4-3 to TRBJ1-4, with D perhaps TRBD1 (5 bases). The CDR3 length is 15 residues. CDR1 LGHNA and CDR2 YSLEER come from the germline V gene. V lost 1 base, J lost 8 bases, and 14 bases lay in between. The CDR3 region has the DNA TGCGCCAGCAGCCAAGTTTGGGGGGGTGGCGAAAAACTGTTTTTT. The encoded protein is CASSQVWGGGEKLFF.

This clone was seen only once. The rearrangement uses TRBV3-1 (or the pseudogene TRBV3-2) and TRBJ1-2, with 10 nucleotides matching TRBD1. V was pared by 6 bases and J by 8 bases, with 12 bases of the junction left unmatched. The germline gives CDR1 LGHDT, CDR2 YNNKEL (reference sequence). The CDR3 extends over 15 amino acids. Here the CDR3 reads CASSRGDRGGSGYTF. In DNA form, the CDR3 reads TGTGCCAGCAGTCGAGGGGACAGGGGAGGGTCAGGCTACACCTTC.

V and J are TRBV6-5 and TRBJ2-7; TRBD1 aligns across 8 bases. V was pared by 4 bases and J by 2 bases, with 10 bases of the junction left unmatched. This CDR3 is 16 amino acids long. Per the germline V gene, CDR1 is MNHEY and CDR2 is SVGAGI. For the CDR3, the DNA is TGTGCCAGCAGTTCTCCAGGGGGCGTACCAACCTACGAGCAGTACTTC. This codes for CASSSPGGVPTYEQYF.

This clone has just a few counts. The J gene is TRBJ1-6, the V gene TRBV7-2; the match to TRBD1 covers 10 bases. Germline V gene sequence: CDR1 SGHTA, CDR2 FQGNSA. Trimming took 5 bases from V and 7 from J; bases not matched to a gene: 11. The CDR3 has 17 residues. The CDR3 nucleotides read TGTGCCAGCAGCACGGGGGTCGGACAGGGGGTAAATTCACCCCTCCACTTT. Translated: CASSTGVGQGVNSPLHF. Full variable domain (missing parts from reference TRBV7-2 and TRBJ1-6): GAGVSQSPSNKVTEKGKDVELRCDPISGHTALYWYRQSLGQGLEFLIYFQGNSAPDKSGLPSDRFSAERTGGSVSTLTIQRTQQEDSAVYLCASSTGVGQGVNSPLHFGNGTRLTVT.

This clone has just a few counts. The V call is TRBV19, the J call TRBJ1-4; D gene ambiguous. V shed 3 bases and J shed 6 bases, with 14 bases lying between them. The CDR3 runs to 15 residues. The germline gives CDR1 LNHDA, CDR2 SQIVND (reference sequence). This CDR3 reads CASSIFLLSDEKLFF. The CDR3 coding sequence is TGTGCCAGTAGTATCTTCCTTCTTTCTGATGAAAAACTGTTTTTT.

J is TRBJ2-5 and V is TRBV4-2; unclear D gene. Germline assignment: CDR1 LGHNA and CDR2 YNFKEQ. The CDR3 extends over 14 amino acids. Trimming took off 0 bases at V and 6 bases at J, with 11 bases between the two ends. CDR3 coding DNA: TGTGCCAGCAGCCAAGACCAAGAGCGACAGACCCAGTACTTC. This codes for CASSQDQERQTQYF.

The chain couples TRBV4-1 to TRBJ2-1; 13 nucleotides align to TRBD2. The CDR3 is 16 residues long. V trimming: 0 bases; J trimming: 10 bases; junction bases outside the gene matches: 6. The germline gives CDR1 MGHRA, CDR2 YSYEKL. CDR3 protein: CASSQDRTSGSQEQFF. The CDR3 DNA follows: TGCGCCAGCAGCCAAGATAGGACTAGCGGGAGTCAGGAGCAGTTCTTC.

This chain links TRBV18 with TRBJ1-4; possible D gene TRBD1, 5 bases. The CDR3 sequence is 15 residues long. Looked up from germline, CDR1 is KGHSH and CDR2 is LQKENI. The V end lost 3 bases, the J end lost 6 bases, and 14 bases lay between the germline ends. CDR3 in DNA: TGTGCCAGCTCACCCACGGAGGGGAGTGATGAAAAACTGTTTTTT. It codes for CASSPTEGSDEKLFF.

This chain joins TRBV2 and TRBJ2-7; 8 bases fit TRBD1. V lost 3 bases, J lost 7 bases, and 11 bases stayed unmatched. The germline V gene has CDR1 SNHLY and CDR2 FYNNEI. CDR3 length: 15 residues. The chain's CDR3 is CASSDLAGGFGEQYF. The DNA for the CDR3 is TGTGCCAGCAGTGATCTAGCAGGGGGCTTCGGGGAGCAGTACTTC.

This chain joins TRBV5-1 and TRBJ2-7, with 12 positions matching TRBD1. Trimming took 3 bases from V and 4 from J; bases not matched to a gene: 5. This CDR3 has 15 amino acids. Germline V lookup: CDR1 SGHRS, CDR2 YFSETQ. The CDR3 DNA reads as TGCGCCAGCAGCTCGGGACAGGGGGCAGTTTACGAGCAGTACTTC. Translating gives CASSSGQGAVYEQYF. Drawing the rest from reference TRBV5-1 and TRBJ2-7, the complete variable domain is KAGVTQTPRYLIKTRGQQVTLSCSPISGHRSVSWYQQTPGQGLQFLFEYFSETQRNKGNFPGRFSGRQFSNSRSEMNVSTLELGDSALYLCASSSGQGAVYEQYFGPGTRLTVT.

V usage is TRBV6-5 and J usage is TRBJ1-1; TRBD1 is a possible D gene (6 bases). Germline V gene sequence: CDR1 MNHEY, CDR2 SVGAGI. The CDR3 has 13 residues. Trimming pared 0 bases from V and 4 bases from J, leaving 6 bases between. The CDR3 is CASSYSRGTEAFF. The CDR3 DNA is TGTGCCAGCAGTTACTCCAGGGGCACTGAAGCTTTCTTT.

This clone turned up a few times. This chain uses TRBV7-9 with TRBJ2-7, with 7 positions matching TRBD1. The CDR3 extends over 13 amino acids. V shed 10 bases and J 0 bases; nucleotides not matched to a gene: 6. In germline, CDR1 is SEHNR, CDR2 FQNEAQ (reference sequence). CDR3 bases: TGTGCCACCTTACAGGGGACCTCCTACGAGCAGTACTTC. Its translation: CATLQGTSYEQYF.

As regards this clone: A junction boundary mismatches the germline segment, possibly from a read error. The chain joins TRBV5-1 to TRBJ2-1, with 8 positions matching TRBD1. Germline-derived CDR1 and CDR2 are SGHRS and YFSETQ. CDR3 size: 15 residues. The CDR3 region has the DNA TGCGCCAGCAGCGACGGACAGGGAGGCTACACTGAGCAGTTCTTC. Translation gives CASSDGQGGYTEQFF.

V and J are TRBV4-2 and TRBJ2-1, with a possible D match to TRBD2 (6 bases). V was clipped by 1 base and J by 15 bases, with 13 bases between them. The CDR3 covers 12 residues. From germline, CDR1 is LGHNA and CDR2 YNFKEQ. The CDR3, as DNA: TGTGCCAGCAGCCAAGGGGGGACTCAACCGTTCTTC. This sequence encodes CASSQGGTQPFF.

This clone was observed a handful of times. The CDR3 sequence is CASSLLRGAFF. CDR3 coding DNA: TGTGCCAGCAGTCTGCTCCGGGGAGCTTTCTTT. The chain links TRBV11-3 to TRBJ1-1; D is unclear. The CDR3 is 11 residues long. Germline V gene lookup returns CDR1 SGHNT and CDR2 YENEEA. Deletions cut 6 bases from V and 10 bases from J, with 12 bases between.

The chain employs TRBV4-1 and TRBJ2-5; 8 bases agree with TRBD1. The CDR3 consists of 15 residues. The V gene's germline CDR1 is MGHRA and CDR2 YSYEKL. Trimming cost V 4 bases and J 1 base; bases outside gene matches: 5. CDR3 protein: CASSRGQGAQETQYF. CDR3 nucleotide sequence: TGCGCCAGCAGCCGAGGCCAGGGGGCCCAAGAGACCCAGTACTTC.

V is TRBV20-1 and J is TRBJ1-2, with D possibly matching TRBD1 (5 bases). Trimming removed 3 bases at V and 6 bases at J, with 17 bases between. Germline V CDR1 and CDR2: DFQATT, SNEGSKA (reference sequence). This CDR3 comprises 14 residues. CDR3 in DNA: TGCAGTGCTAGTGACAACAGGTTCCAGGATGGCTACACCTTC. As protein: CSASDNRFQDGYTF.

This clone showed up just a few times. V is TRBV2 and J is TRBJ2-1, with TRBD2 identical over 9 bases. The CDR3 totals 15 residues. The germline V gene encodes CDR1 SNHLY and CDR2 FYNNEI. J gave up 5 bases and V 3 bases, and 5 bases lay outside the gene matches. In DNA, the CDR3 is TGTGCCAGCAGTGATGAGTCTAGCGGGGACAATGAGCAGTTCTTC. Translated, it gives CASSDESSGDNEQFF.

The chain combines TRBV6-2 or TRBV6-3 with TRBJ1-5; D ambiguous. Germline CDR1 is MNHEY and CDR2 is SVGEGT. The CDR3 runs to 14 residues. V lost 6 bases, J lost 2 bases, and 11 bases lay in between. This CDR3 reads CASSTLGGNQPQHF. In DNA form, the CDR3 reads TGTGCCAGCAGCACCCTCGGGGGCAATCAGCCCCAGCATTTT.

The V and J genes are TRBV2 and TRBJ2-1, with TRBD2 matching over 16 bases. With 3 bases clipped from V and 7 bases from J, the junction kept 9 bases outside the gene matches. Germline-derived CDR1 and CDR2 are SNHLY and FYNNEI. The CDR3 consists of 18 residues. CDR3: CASSERNRGLAGGNEQFF. The CDR3 coding sequence is TGTGCCAGCAGTGAGCGCAACCGGGGACTAGCGGGGGGGAATGAGCAGTTCTTC.

The rearrangement joins TRBV5-1 to TRBJ1-1; 12 positions match TRBD1. CDR3 length equals 15 residues. Germline V gene data show CDR1 as SGHRS and CDR2 as YFSETQ. With V trimmed by 4 bases and J by 6 bases, 7 bases remained unmatched. The CDR3 DNA is TGCGCCAGCAGCGCTTCCGGGACAGGGGGCTCTGAAGCTTTCTTT. Translating it yields CASSASGTGGSEAFF.

V is TRBV5-1 and J is TRBJ1-1, with D perhaps TRBD1 (5 bases). Trimming pared 4 bases from V and 1 base from J, leaving 8 bases between. The CDR3 sequence is 13 residues long. Germline assignment: CDR1 SGHRS and CDR2 YFSETQ. The DNA for the CDR3 is TGCGCCAGCAGCATTCAGGGGAACACTGAAGCTTTCTTT. This sequence encodes CASSIQGNTEAFF.

The V gene is TRBV29-1, the J gene TRBJ2-7; maybe TRBD2 (6 bases). Between the trimmed V and J ends, which lost 4 bases and 5 bases, there was a span of 18 bases. The CDR3 is 14 residues long. CDR1 and CDR2 from the germline V gene are SQVTM and ANQGSEA. CDR3 sequence reads: CSVVSGPSDNEQYF. The CDR3 DNA is TGCAGCGTTGTATCCGGCCCTAGCGACAACGAGCAGTACTTC.

The chain recombines TRBV15 with TRBJ1-5; TRBD1 aligns across 12 bases. The germline CDR1 and CDR2 sequences are LNHNV and YYDKDF (reference sequence). The V gene end was trimmed by 5 bases and the J gene end by 7 bases; junction bases not matched to a gene: 12. CDR3 length equals 17 residues. The CDR3 DNA reads as TGTGCCACCAGCCGGGGACAGGGGGCTCATCGTCTCCAGCCCCAGCATTTT. It specifies CATSRGQGAHRLQPQHF.

This chain joins TRBV7-8 and TRBJ2-7; tentative D call: TRBD1 (5 bases). Trimming pared 7 bases from V and 0 bases from J, leaving 13 bases between. The germline V gene has CDR1 SGHVS and CDR2 FQNEAQ. The CDR3 contains 14 residues. The CDR3 coding sequence is TGTGCCAGCACCCATCGCCAGGGCTCCTACGAGCAGTACTTC. Its protein is CASTHRQGSYEQYF.

This sequence joins TRBV10-3 and TRBJ2-1, with 7 bases matching TRBD2. Germline CDR1 is ENHRY and CDR2 is SYGVKD. Losses at the gene ends were 4 bases for V and 6 bases for J; bases not matched to a gene: 0. This CDR3 comprises 12 residues. CDR3 sequence: CAISGTSNEQFF. The CDR3 DNA reads as TGTGCCATCAGTGGGACTAGCAATGAGCAGTTCTTC.

The chain has TRBV18 and TRBJ2-2, with D maybe TRBD2 (5 bases). The CDR3 runs to 15 residues. V was clipped by 3 bases and J by 5 bases, with 13 bases between them. Per germline, CDR1 KGHSH and CDR2 LQKENI. The CDR3 is CASSPSGLDTGELFF. The CDR3 nucleotides read TGTGCCAGCTCACCGTCGGGGTTAGATACCGGGGAGCTGTTTTTT.

The chain uses TRBV13 and TRBJ1-2; 10 positions match TRBD1. The CDR3 loop spans 14 amino acids. Germline lookup yields CDR1 PRHDT and CDR2 FYEKMQ (reference sequence). With V trimmed by 3 bases and J by 4 bases, 2 bases remained unmatched. The DNA of the CDR3 is TGTGCCAGCAGCTTGGGACAGGGGATCTATGGCTACACCTTC. The encoded protein is CASSLGQGIYGYTF.